This TCR beta chain is from a study of T cell repertoires in cytomegalovirus infection. Study in general: Recently identified HLA-C-restricted CMV epitopes and well-studied HLA-B-restricted CMV epitopes were used by the study. The public TCR beta signatures pointed to both CMV infection and matching HLA type. Points from the study as a whole: HLA-C-restricted CMV-specific TCR beta clonotypes were dominant in the ex vivo response.

From germline, CDR1 is MDHEN and CDR2 SYDVKM. This CDR3 has 15 residues. V lost 5 bases and J lost 5; bases outside the gene matches: 3. Comment on this clonotype: Its antigen is undetermined.

TCRdb recomputed calls from the reads with MiXCR, one row per CDR3 protein. The sample includes about 700,000 distinct CDR3 sequences, roughly a third of them seen just once. This rearrangement joins TRBV28 to TRBJ2-1, with 13 bases lining up with TRBD2. The clonotype comes from a human donor in good health (CMV status not recorded). Some clones in this sample may be carry-over from other donors' samples. The specimen comprised cultured PBMCs, sampled from culture after CMV antigen stimulation. The CDR3 bases are TGTGCCAGCAGTGGGACTAGCGGGATTAACAATGAGCAGTTCTTC. As protein: CASSGTSGINNEQFF. The whole variable domain, filled in from reference TRBV28 and TRBJ2-1, reads DVKVTQSSRYLVKRTGEKVFLECVQDMDHENMFWYRQDPGLGLRLIYFSYDVKMKEKGDIPEGYSVSREKKERFSLILESASTNQTSMYLCASSGTSGINNEQFFGPGTRLTVL.